The next 14 T cell receptor beta chains were all read from a single sample in a study of blood T cell repertoires in COVID-19 (dated by TCRdb to 2018 to 2021). To prepare the library, the immunoSEQ multiplex PCR assay was applied. Here the immuneACCESS table is served through TCRdb, limited to in-frame sequences with V and J called. Missing clones are a known gap in these copies; in checked studies unresolved V genes cover under half, and the rest lacks a known reason. The sample data list about 130,000 clones, and about 80% of these were observed just once. Roughly 17% of the sample goes to the ten largest clones. The sample taken for sequencing was peripheral blood. All receptors come from a woman between 45 and 65 years old with acute or convalescent COVID-19.

The rearrangement links TRBV19 to TRBJ2-1, with 14 bases fitting TRBD2. J was trimmed by 0 bases and V by 4 bases; bases with no gene match: 5. The CDR3 totals 18 residues. Germline loops: CDR1 LNHDA, CDR2 SQIVND (reference sequence). The CDR3 protein is CASSTGLAGALSYNEQFF. In nucleotides, the CDR3 is TGTGCCAGTAGTACGGGACTAGCGGGGGCCCTCTCCTACAATGAGCAGTTCTTC.

V is TRBV5-1 and J is TRBJ2-1, with D tentatively TRBD2 (5 bases). Germline loops: CDR1 SGHRS, CDR2 YFSETQ. The CDR3 extends over 13 amino acids. V shed 4 bases and J shed 7 bases, with 12 bases lying between them. Written as DNA, the CDR3 is TGCGCCAGCAGCGCCTTAAGGGAGAATGAGCAGTTCTTC. Translating it yields CASSALRENEQFF.

The rearrangement links TRBV5-5 to TRBJ1-6; a possible D gene is TRBD1 (6 bases). The length of the CDR3 is 16 residues. Germline V CDR1 and CDR2: SGHKS, YYEKEE (reference sequence). Trimming removed 4 bases from V and 6 bases from J, with 17 bases in between. The CDR3 region is CASSVDSFVVNSPLHF. DNA for the CDR3: TGTGCCAGCAGCGTGGACAGTTTCGTCGTTAATTCACCCCTCCACTTT.

This chain joins TRBV2 and TRBJ1-5; D ambiguous. In germline, CDR1 is SNHLY, CDR2 FYNNEI. V was cut by 2 bases and J by 5 bases, with 7 bases left in between. The CDR3 has 13 amino acids. CDR3 in DNA: TGTGCCAGCAGTGAAAGTCGAGATCAGCCCCAGCATTTT. Translation: CASSESRDQPQHF.

V and J are TRBV12-3 or TRBV12-4 and TRBJ1-2; a possible D gene is TRBD1 (5 bases). Trimming left V 6 bases short and J 5 bases short, with 10 bases between. The CDR3 loop spans 12 amino acids. CDR3 DNA: TGTGCCAGCAGCTTGACAGCGTATGGCTACACCTTC. Translation gives CASSLTAYGYTF.

The chain is built from TRBV18 and TRBJ1-2; maybe TRBD1 (5 bases). The CDR3 runs 12 residues. V was cut by 1 base and J by 8 bases, with 8 bases left in between. CDR1 is KGHSH, CDR2 LQKENI, per germline. In nucleotides, the CDR3 is TGTGCCAGCTCACCACAAGGGGAAGGCTACACCTTC. Translating it yields CASSPQGEGYTF.

The rearrangement links TRBV5-4 to TRBJ1-1, with 7 bases matching TRBD1. Germline V CDR1 and CDR2: SGHNT, YYREEE (reference sequence). The CDR3 is 16 amino acids. V dropped 0 bases and J dropped 2; count of bases not matched to a gene: 7. The CDR3 DNA sequence: TGTGCCAGCAGCTTGGCCCTGGGACAGTTAAACACTGAAGCTTTCTTT. This sequence encodes CASSLALGQLNTEAFF. Full variable domain (remainder filled in from reference TRBV5-4 and TRBJ1-1): ETGVTQSPTHLIKTRGQQVTLRCSSQSGHNTVSWYQQALGQGPQFIFQYYREEENGRGNFPPRFSGLQFPNYSSELNVNALELDDSALYLCASSLALGQLNTEAFFGQGTRLTVV.

This chain connects TRBV19 to TRBJ1-2, with D perhaps matching TRBD1 (6 bases). The V and J ends lost 7 bases and 7 bases respectively, with 22 bases between them. CDR1 is LNHDA, CDR2 SQIVND, per germline (reference sequence). The CDR3 contains 15 residues. The DNA for the CDR3 is TGTGCCAGTATGGTTGGGAGCGAAACAGGGACTGGCTACACCTTC. Translating it yields CASMVGSETGTGYTF.

This clone was detected a few times. The genes are TRBV5-1 and TRBJ2-7, with TRBD1 as a possible D gene (6 bases). CDR3 length: 13 amino acids. Trimming took off 5 bases at V and 5 bases at J, with 14 bases between the two ends. Looked up from germline, CDR1 is SGHRS and CDR2 is YFSETQ. The DNA of the CDR3 is TGCGCCAGCAGAGGCCCGGCAGGGGACGAGCAGTACTTC. It translates to CASRGPAGDEQYF.

This clone was seen once. This chain uses TRBV15 with TRBJ2-7; 7 positions match TRBD1. V gave up 5 bases and J gave up 3 bases; unmatched junction bases: 4. The CDR3 runs 13 residues. Per germline, CDR1 LNHNV and CDR2 YYDKDF (reference sequence). CDR3 sequence (DNA): TGTGCCACCAGCCGGGACAGCAACTACGAGCAGTACTTC. It is translated as CATSRDSNYEQYF.

This chain uses TRBV28 with TRBJ1-6; D uncertain. The germline CDR1 and CDR2 sequences are MDHEN and SYDVKM. V gave up 6 bases and J gave up 8 bases, with 8 bases separating them. This CDR3 contains 12 residues. DNA for the CDR3: TGTGCCAGCAGAGAGACTTATTCACCCCTCCACTTT. Translating gives CASRETYSPLHF.

V and J are TRBV4-1 and TRBJ1-5; the D gene is possibly TRBD1 (5 bases). V was clipped by 1 base and J by 2 bases, with 15 bases between them. This CDR3 has 17 residues. Germline CDR1 and CDR2: MGHRA and YSYEKL. The CDR3 loop is CASSQGGGAEGNQPQHF. Here the CDR3 DNA reads TGCGCCAGCAGCCAAGGAGGAGGGGCCGAAGGCAATCAGCCCCAGCATTTT.

The genes are TRBV7-7 and TRBJ2-2; a weak D match, TRBD1 (5 bases). This CDR3 is built from 14 residues. Germline V lookup: CDR1 SSHAT, CDR2 FNYEAQ (reference sequence). Trimming took off 5 bases at V and 1 base at J, with 8 bases between the two ends. The CDR3 DNA sequence: TGTGCCAGCAGCCACGACAGGAACACCGGGGAGCTGTTTTTT. Its translation: CASSHDRNTGELFF.

V is TRBV11-3 and J is TRBJ2-1; the match to TRBD2 covers 7 bases. After removal of 5 bases from V and 2 bases from J, the junction contained 3 bases not matched to a gene. Germline CDR1 is SGHNT and CDR2 is YENEEA. The CDR3 runs 14 residues. The CDR3 here is CASSPSGAYNEQFF. CDR3 coding DNA: TGTGCCAGCAGCCCGAGCGGGGCCTACAATGAGCAGTTCTTC.